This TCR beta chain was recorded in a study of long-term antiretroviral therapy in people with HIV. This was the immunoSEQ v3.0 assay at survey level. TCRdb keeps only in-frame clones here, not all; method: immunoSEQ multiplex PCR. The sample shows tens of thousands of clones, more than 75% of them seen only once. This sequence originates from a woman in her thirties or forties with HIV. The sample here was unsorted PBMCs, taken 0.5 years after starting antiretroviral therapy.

The CDR3 sequence is CASGLDLAGQASTDTQYF. The CDR3 nucleotides read TGTGCTAGTGGTTTGGACCTCGCGGGACAGGCGAGCACAGATACGCAGTATTTT. The chain employs TRBV12-5 and TRBJ2-3; 8 bases agree with TRBD1. From germline, CDR1 is LGHNT and CDR2 FRNRAP. The trim removed 1 base at V and 0 bases at J, leaving 9 bases unmatched. CDR3 size: 18 residues. Combining the CDR3 with reference TRBV12-5 and TRBJ2-3 gives the whole variable domain DARVTQTPRHKVTEMGQEVTMRCQPILGHNTVFWYRQTMMQGLELLAYFRNRAPLDDSGMPKDRFSAEMPDATLATLKIQPSEPRDSAVYFCASGLDLAGQASTDTQYFGPGTRLTVL.